This T cell receptor beta chain was identified during a study of response to subunit inactivated influenza vaccine. In this sample, this clonotype turned up many times. Deletions cut 6 bases from V and 2 bases from J, with 14 bases between. Looked up from germline, CDR1 is MDHEN and CDR2 is SYDVKM. The CDR3 is made up of 15 amino acids. In TCRdb, the RT-PCR reads were re-called with MiXCR into one record per CDR3 protein. The sample lists roughly 650,000 distinct CDR3 sequences, 11% to 15% occurring once. V and J are TRBV28 and TRBJ1-5, with D hard to call. Sequencing used PBMCs from blood, obtained approximately 15 days before vaccination. The TCR sequence derives from a man aged 50 to 60 who received an inactivated influenza vaccine. The CDR3 loop is CASSGEGAGNQPQHF. CDR3 coding DNA: TGTGCCAGCAGCGGGGAGGGAGCGGGCAATCAGCCCCAGCATTTT.